The rows below give T cell receptor beta chains drawn from one sample of a study of memory CD8 T cells in hepatitis C reinfection. Assay used: immunoSEQ multiplex PCR; TCRdb lists only in-frame clones, some missing. The table includes over 50,000 clones, roughly 90% detected once. The sequenced material came from naive CD8+ T cells sorted from blood. The receptor source for this set is a man younger than 30 with hepatitis C virus infection. CDR3s include the opening cysteine and the closing phenylalanine or tryptophan. The size entry is marked missing in some rows and otherwise reads once, few, many or a size class.

v_gene	j_gene	abundance	CDR3aa
TRBV7-9	TRBJ1-1	.	CASSLTVDRGLEAFF
TRBV30	TRBJ1-2	.	CAWSVQRIILGQGTGGYTF
TRBV10-3	TRBJ1-5	.	CAISEGDSNQPQHF
TRBV6-1	TRBJ2-5	.	CASSSDRGMEETQYF
TRBV4-3	TRBJ2-1	few	CASSLRTGDEQFF
TRBV9	TRBJ2-3	.	CASSVRGSDTQYF
TRBV2	TRBJ2-1	.	CASSGRTSGDYNEQFF
TRBV6-6	TRBJ2-3	once	CATSLSGGAIDTQYF
TRBV7-9	TRBJ2-4	.	CASSSRTGAPKNIQYF
TRBV7-2	TRBJ2-7	.	CASSLVGGRYYEQYF
TRBV25-1	TRBJ1-4	.	CASSEYGKLFF
TRBV5-6	TRBJ2-5	.	CASSLAGKETQYF
TRBV6-1	TRBJ2-5	.	CASSGEGRVYQETQYF
TRBV7-3	TRBJ2-3	.	CASSSGFTSDTQYF
TRBV7-9	TRBJ2-7	.	CASSLRRYEQYF
TRBV28	TRBJ2-4	.	CASSFGLAGGPSAKNIQYF
TRBV9	TRBJ2-3	.	CASSVVGGRDTQYF
TRBV7-9	TRBJ2-3	once	CASRIIGTDTQYF